This paragraph covers one T cell receptor (beta chain) sequence. The ends lost 3 bases at V and 4 bases at J; junction bases unmatched: 6. Germline assignment: CDR1 MDHEN and CDR2 SYDVKM. This CDR3 has 16 residues. Profiling relied on immunoSEQ multiplex PCR, and the TCRdb table lists in-frame clones only, not all of them. The sample includes about 130,000 clones, roughly 80% of them seen just once. This entry comes from a study of blood T cell repertoires in COVID-19. The genes are TRBV28 and TRBJ1-5, with TRBD1 identical over 10 bases. This receptor was obtained from a woman between 45 and 65 years old with acute or convalescent COVID-19. Specimen: peripheral blood. This chain's CDR3 is CASSFTAGQGNQPQHF. The CDR3 coding sequence is TGTGCCAGCAGTTTTACGGCGGGACAGGGGAATCAGCCCCAGCATTTT.